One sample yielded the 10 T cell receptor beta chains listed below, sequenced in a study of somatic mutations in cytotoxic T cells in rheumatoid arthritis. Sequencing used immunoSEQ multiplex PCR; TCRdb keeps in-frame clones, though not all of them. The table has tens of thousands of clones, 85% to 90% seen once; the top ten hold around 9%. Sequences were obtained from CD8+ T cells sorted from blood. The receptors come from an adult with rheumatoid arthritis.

The CDR3 is CASSLDARGGGYEQYF. DNA of the CDR3: TGCGCCAGCAGCTTGGATGCGCGGGGGGGCGGCTACGAGCAGTACTTC. The V call is TRBV5-1, the J call TRBJ2-7; TRBD2 aligns across 9 bases. Germline loops: CDR1 SGHRS, CDR2 YFSETQ. Trimming removed 0 bases from V and 3 bases from J; junction bases left unmatched: 7. This CDR3 comprises 16 residues.

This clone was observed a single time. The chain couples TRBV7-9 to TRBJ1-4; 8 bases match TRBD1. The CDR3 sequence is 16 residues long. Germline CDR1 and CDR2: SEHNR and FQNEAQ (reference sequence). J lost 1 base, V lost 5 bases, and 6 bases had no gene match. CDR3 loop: CASSPLRGRTNEKLFF. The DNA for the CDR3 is TGTGCCAGCAGCCCGCTCAGGGGGCGAACTAATGAAAAACTGTTTTTT.

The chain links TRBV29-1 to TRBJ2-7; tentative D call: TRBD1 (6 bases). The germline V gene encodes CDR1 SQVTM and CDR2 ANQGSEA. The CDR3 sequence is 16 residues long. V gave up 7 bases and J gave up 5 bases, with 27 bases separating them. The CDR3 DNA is TGCAGCGCCTATCAGGCAATGGAAGGGGACATAAACGAGCAGTACTTC. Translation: CSAYQAMEGDINEQYF.

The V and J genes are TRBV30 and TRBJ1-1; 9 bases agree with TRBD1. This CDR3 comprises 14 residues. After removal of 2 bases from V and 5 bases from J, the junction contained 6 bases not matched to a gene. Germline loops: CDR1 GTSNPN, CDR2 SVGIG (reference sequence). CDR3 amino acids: CAWSSDRGGTEAFF. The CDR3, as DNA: TGTGCCTGGAGTTCCGACAGGGGGGGGACTGAAGCTTTCTTT.

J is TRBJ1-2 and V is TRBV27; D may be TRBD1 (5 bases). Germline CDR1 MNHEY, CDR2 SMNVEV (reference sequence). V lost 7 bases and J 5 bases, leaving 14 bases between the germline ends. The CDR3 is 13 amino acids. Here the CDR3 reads CASMGQNLYGYTF. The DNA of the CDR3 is TGTGCCAGCATGGGGCAGAACTTATATGGCTACACCTTC.

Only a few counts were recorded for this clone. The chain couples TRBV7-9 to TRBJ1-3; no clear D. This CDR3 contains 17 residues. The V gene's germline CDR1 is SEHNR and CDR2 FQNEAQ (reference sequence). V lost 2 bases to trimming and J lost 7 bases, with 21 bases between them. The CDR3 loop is CASSLSGFKSSRNTIYF. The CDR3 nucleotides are TGTGCCAGCAGCTTATCCGGGTTCAAGTCCTCGCGGAACACCATATATTTT. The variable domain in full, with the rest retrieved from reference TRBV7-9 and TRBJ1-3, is DTGVSQNPRHKITKRGQNVTFRCDPISEHNRLYWYRQTLGQGPEFLTYFQNEAQLEKSRLLSDRFSAERPKGSFSTLEIQRTEQGDSAMYLCASSLSGFKSSRNTIYFGEGSWLTVV.

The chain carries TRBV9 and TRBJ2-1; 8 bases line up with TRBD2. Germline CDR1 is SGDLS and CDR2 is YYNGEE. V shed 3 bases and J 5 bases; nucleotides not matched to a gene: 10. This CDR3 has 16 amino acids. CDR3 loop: CASSAWGRRGDNEQFF. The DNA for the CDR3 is TGTGCCAGCAGCGCCTGGGGGAGGCGGGGGGACAATGAGCAGTTCTTC.

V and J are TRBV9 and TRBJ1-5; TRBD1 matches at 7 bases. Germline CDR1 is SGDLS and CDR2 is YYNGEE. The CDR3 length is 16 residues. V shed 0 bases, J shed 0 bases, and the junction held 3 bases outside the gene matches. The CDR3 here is CASSVEGDSSNQPQHF. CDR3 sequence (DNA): TGTGCCAGCAGCGTAGAGGGGGACAGTAGCAATCAGCCCCAGCATTTT. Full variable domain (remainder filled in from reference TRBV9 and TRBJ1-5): DSGVTQTPKHLITATGQRVTLRCSPRSGDLSVYWYQQSLDQGLQFLIQYYNGEERAKGNILERFSAQQFPDLHSELNLSSLELGDSALYFCASSVEGDSSNQPQHFGDGTRLSIL.

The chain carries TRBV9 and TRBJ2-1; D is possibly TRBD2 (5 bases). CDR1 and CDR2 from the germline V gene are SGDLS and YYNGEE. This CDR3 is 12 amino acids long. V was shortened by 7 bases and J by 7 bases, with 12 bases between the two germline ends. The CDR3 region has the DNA TGTGCCAGCTCTTCTAGGGAGAATGAGCAGTTCTTC. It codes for CASSSRENEQFF.

CDR3 amino acids: CASSFLDRVSDEQYF. The DNA for the CDR3 is TGTGCCAGCAGTTTCCTGGACAGGGTTTCCGACGAGCAGTACTTC. This sequence joins TRBV28 and TRBJ2-7; the match to TRBD1 covers 8 bases. This CDR3 is 15 amino acids long. From germline, CDR1 is MDHEN and CDR2 SYDVKM. Trimming took 3 bases from V and 5 from J; bases not matched to a gene: 9.